This TCR beta chain came from a study of blood T cell repertoires in COVID-19. This clone showed up just a few times. This CDR3 has 16 residues. V was clipped by 5 bases and J by 2 bases; unmatched bases: 10. The germline gives CDR1 WNHNN, CDR2 SYGVQD (reference sequence). Only in-frame clones appear in the TCRdb table, and some are missing; sequencing was by immunoSEQ multiplex PCR. The sample shows more than 250,000 clones, roughly 80% of them seen only once. V is TRBV10-1 and J is TRBJ2-7, with TRBD1 identical over 9 bases. This TCR derives from a man aged 55 to 69 who had recovered from COVID-19. Sequencing was carried out using peripheral blood. Here the CDR3 reads CASSPTPGQGPYEQYF. CDR3 nucleotides: TGCGCCAGCAGTCCTACACCGGGACAGGGCCCCTACGAGCAGTACTTC.